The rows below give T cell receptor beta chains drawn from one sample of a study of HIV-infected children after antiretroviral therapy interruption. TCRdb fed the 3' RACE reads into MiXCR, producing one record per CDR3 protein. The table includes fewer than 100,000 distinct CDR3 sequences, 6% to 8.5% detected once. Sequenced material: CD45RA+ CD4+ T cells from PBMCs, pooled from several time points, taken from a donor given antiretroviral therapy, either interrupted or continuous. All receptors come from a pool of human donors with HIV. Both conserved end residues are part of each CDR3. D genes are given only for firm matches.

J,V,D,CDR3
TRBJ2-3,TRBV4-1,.,CASSQGDPDTQYF
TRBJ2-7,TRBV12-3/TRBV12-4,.,CASKQASYEQYF
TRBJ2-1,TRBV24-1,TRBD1,CATSEPGQRYNEQFF
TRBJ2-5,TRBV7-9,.,CASSPFPEETQYF
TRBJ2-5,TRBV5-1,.,CASSSQGRETQYF
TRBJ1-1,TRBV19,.,CASSIEPMNTEAFF
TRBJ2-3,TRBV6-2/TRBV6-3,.,CASSYIDTQYF
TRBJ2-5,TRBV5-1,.,CASSSDPEPGETQYF
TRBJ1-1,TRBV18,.,CASSPRRSEGGGPENTEAFF
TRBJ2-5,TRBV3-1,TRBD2,CASSQEASGVETQYF
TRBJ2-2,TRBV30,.,CAREIGRFGELFF
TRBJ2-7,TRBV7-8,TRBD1,CASSYPQGASYEQYF